This T cell receptor (beta chain) was sequenced in a study of blood T cell repertoires in COVID-19. Study summary: Acute and convalescent COVID-19 specimens originated in the United States, Italy and Spain. Sample material is recorded as cDNA or gDNA derived from T cells, B-cell-depleted T cells, or PBMCs.

The CDR3 covers 19 residues. Germline V gene lookup returns CDR1 SGHRS and CDR2 YFSETQ. With 4 bases clipped from V and 0 bases from J, the junction kept 14 bases outside the gene matches. As originally analysed: By means of reference gene primer amplification, nucleated cell counts were estimated. Profiled with immunoSEQ multiplex PCR; TCRdb holds only in-frame clones, not every one. Clone size and the V and J calls come from that table; the DNA yielded D and trimming. The sample includes about 190,000 clones, less than 80% of them seen just once. The V gene is TRBV5-1, the J gene TRBJ2-4; TRBD2 matches at 9 bases. Sequencing was done on a sample of peripheral blood. The clonotype comes from a man aged 50-59 years who had recovered from COVID-19. CDR3 DNA sequence: TGCGCCAGCAGCCCGCGCCTACTAGCGGGCCAAGTAGCCAAAAACATTCAGTACTTC. Translated, it gives CASSPRLLAGQVAKNIQYF.